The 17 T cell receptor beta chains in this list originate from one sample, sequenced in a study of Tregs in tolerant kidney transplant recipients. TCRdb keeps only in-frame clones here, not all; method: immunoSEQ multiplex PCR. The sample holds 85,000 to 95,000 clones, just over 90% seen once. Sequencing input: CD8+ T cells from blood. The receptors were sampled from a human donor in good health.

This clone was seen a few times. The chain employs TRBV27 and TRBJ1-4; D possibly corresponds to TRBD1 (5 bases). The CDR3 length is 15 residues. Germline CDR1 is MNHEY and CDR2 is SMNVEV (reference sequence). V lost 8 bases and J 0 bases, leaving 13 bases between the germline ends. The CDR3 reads CASGTQGATNEKLFF. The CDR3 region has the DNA TGTGCCAGCGGGACCCAGGGTGCAACTAATGAAAAACTGTTTTTT.

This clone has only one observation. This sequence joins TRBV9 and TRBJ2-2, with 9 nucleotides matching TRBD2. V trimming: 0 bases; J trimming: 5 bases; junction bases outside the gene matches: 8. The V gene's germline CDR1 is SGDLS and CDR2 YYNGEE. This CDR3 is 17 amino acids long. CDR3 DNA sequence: TGTGCCAGCAGCGTAGTAGCGGGAGACCTTGTTACCGGGGAGCTGTTTTTT. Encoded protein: CASSVVAGDLVTGELFF.

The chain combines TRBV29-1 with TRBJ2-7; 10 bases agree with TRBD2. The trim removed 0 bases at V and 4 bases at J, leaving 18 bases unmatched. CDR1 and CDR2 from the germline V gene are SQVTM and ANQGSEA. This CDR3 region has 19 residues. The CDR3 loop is CSVEENSGTSEHCWYEQYF. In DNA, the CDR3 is TGCAGCGTTGAAGAAAATTCCGGGACTAGCGAACACTGTTGGTACGAGCAGTACTTC.

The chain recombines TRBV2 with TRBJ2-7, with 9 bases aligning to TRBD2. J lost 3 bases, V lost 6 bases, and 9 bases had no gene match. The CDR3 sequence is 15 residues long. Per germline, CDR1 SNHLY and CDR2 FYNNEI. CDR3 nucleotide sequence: TGTGCCAGCAGGGGGCTAGCGGGGTCTCTCTACGAGCAGTACTTC. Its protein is CASRGLAGSLYEQYF.

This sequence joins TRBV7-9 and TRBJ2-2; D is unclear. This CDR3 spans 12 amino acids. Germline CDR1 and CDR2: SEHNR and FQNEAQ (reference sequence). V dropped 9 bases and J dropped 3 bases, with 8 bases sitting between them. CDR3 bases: TGTGCCAGTCTGGCAGACACCGGGGAGCTGTTTTTT. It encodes CASLADTGELFF.

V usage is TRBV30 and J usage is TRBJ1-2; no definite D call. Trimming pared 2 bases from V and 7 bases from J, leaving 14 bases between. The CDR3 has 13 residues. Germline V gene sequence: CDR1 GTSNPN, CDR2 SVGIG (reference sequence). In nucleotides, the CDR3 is TGTGCCTGGAGTTCTCTTCAGGAATCTGGCTACACCTTC. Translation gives CAWSSLQESGYTF.

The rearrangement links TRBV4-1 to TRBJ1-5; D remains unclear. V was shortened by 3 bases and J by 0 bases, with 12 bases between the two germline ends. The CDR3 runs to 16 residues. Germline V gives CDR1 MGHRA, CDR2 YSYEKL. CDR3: CASSQGGLLSNQPQHF. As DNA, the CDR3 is TGCGCCAGCAGCCAGGGTGGACTCCTTAGCAATCAGCCCCAGCATTTT.

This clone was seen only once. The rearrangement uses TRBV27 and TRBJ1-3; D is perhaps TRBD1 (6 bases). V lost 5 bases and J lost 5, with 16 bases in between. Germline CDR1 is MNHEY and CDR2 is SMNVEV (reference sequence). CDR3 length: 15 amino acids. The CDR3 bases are TGTGCCAGCAGTCCTCGGGGAGGGGGGCGAAACACCATATATTTT. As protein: CASSPRGGGRNTIYF.

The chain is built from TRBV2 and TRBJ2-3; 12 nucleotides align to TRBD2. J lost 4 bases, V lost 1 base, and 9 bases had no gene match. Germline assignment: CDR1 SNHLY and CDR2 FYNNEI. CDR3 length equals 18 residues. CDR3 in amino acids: CASSEGLAGGIIADTQYF. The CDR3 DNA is TGTGCCAGCAGTGAAGGTCTAGCGGGGGGGATCATCGCAGATACGCAGTATTTT. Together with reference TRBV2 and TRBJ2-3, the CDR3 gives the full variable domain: EPEVTQTPSHQVTQMGQEVILRCVPISNHLYFYWYRQILGQKVEFLVSFYNNEISEKSEIFDDQFSVERPDGSNFTLKIRSTKLEDSAMYFCASSEGLAGGIIADTQYFGPGTRLTVL.

CDR3 sequence (DNA): TGTGCCAGCAGCCCCAGGGGATTGAACACTGAAGCTTTCTTT. Translating it yields CASSPRGLNTEAFF. The chain couples TRBV11-3 to TRBJ1-1, with D perhaps TRBD1 (6 bases). Germline-derived CDR1 and CDR2 are SGHNT and YENEEA. The CDR3 extends over 14 amino acids. Trimming pared 5 bases from V and 0 bases from J, leaving 10 bases between.

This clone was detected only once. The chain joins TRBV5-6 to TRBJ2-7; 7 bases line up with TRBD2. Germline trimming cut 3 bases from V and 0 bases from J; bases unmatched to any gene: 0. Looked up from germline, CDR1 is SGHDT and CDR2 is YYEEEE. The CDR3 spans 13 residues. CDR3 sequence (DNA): TGTGCCAGCAGCTGGGACTACTCCTACGAGCAGTACTTC. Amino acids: CASSWDYSYEQYF.

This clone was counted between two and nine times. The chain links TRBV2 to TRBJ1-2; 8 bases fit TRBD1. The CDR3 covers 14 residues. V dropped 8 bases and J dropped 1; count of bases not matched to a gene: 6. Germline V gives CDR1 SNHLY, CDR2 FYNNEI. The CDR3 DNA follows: TGTGCCAGCTCCAGTGGACAGGGTAACTATGGCTACACCTTC. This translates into CASSSGQGNYGYTF.

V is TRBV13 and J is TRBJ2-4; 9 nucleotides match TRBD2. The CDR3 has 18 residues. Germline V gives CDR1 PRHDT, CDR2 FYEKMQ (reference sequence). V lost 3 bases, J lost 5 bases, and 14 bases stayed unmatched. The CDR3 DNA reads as TGTGCCAGCAGCTTCTTTATCGGGGCGGGAGGGCCTCAAAACATTCAGTACTTC. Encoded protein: CASSFFIGAGGPQNIQYF. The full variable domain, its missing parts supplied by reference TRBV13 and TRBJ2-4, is AAGVIQSPRHLIKEKRETATLKCYPIPRHDTVYWYQQGPGQDPQFLISFYEKMQSDKGSIPDRFSAQQFSDYHSELNMSSLELGDSALYFCASSFFIGAGGPQNIQYFGAGTRLSVL.

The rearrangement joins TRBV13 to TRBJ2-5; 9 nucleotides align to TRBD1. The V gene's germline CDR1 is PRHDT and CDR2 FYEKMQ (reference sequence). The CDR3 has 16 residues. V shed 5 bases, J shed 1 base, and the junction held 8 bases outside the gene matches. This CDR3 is CASSPSPQGAQETQYF. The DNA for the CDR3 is TGTGCCAGCAGCCCGAGCCCACAGGGGGCCCAAGAGACCCAGTACTTC.

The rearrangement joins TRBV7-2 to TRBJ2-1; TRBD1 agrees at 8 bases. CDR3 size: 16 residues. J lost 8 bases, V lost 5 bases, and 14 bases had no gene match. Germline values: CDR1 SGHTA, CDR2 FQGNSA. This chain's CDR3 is CASSPWVGRGPDEQFF. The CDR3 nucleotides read TGTGCCAGCAGCCCTTGGGTAGGCAGGGGGCCCGATGAGCAGTTCTTC.

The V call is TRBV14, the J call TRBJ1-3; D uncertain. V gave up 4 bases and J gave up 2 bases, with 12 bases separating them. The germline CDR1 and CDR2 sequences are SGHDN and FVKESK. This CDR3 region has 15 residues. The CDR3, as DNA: TGTGCCAGCAGCCTTTCGGGCGTCGCTGGAAACACCATATATTTT. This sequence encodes CASSLSGVAGNTIYF.

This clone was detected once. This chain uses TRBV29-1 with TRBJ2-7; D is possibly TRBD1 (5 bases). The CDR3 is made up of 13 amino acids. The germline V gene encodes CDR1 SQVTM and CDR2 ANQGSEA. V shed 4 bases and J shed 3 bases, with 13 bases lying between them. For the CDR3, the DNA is TGCAGCGTTGTAGACAGAAATAACTACGAGCAGTACTTC. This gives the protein CSVVDRNNYEQYF.